This is a list of T cell receptor beta chains from one sample in a study of shared clonotypes between healthy human individuals. Sequencing was performed with immunoSEQ multiplex PCR; in TCRdb, only in-frame clones are kept and a portion is missing. In the table there are over 400,000 clones, 78% of which are singletons. The sequenced material came from PBMCs. All receptors come from a woman in her thirties or forties in good health. Some clones in this sample may be carry-over from other donors' samples. Each CDR3 is given with its conserved first and last residue. Each record gives: V gene, J gene, D gene, clone size, CDR3 protein, CDR3 DNA. A D gene is named only where the DNA matches it firmly. For some rows the clone size is stated as once, few or many, or as a class when expanded; others skip it.

V: TRBV5-1
J: TRBJ2-3
D: -
size: -
CDR3: CASSSEGGTDTQYF
DNA: TGCGCCAGCAGCTCGGAGGGGGGCACAGATACGCAGTATTTT

V: TRBV9
J: TRBJ2-1
D: TRBD2
size: -
CDR3: CASSAGGVAIDEQFF
DNA: TGTGCCAGCAGCGCGGGGGGAGTAGCCATCGATGAGCAGTTCTTC

V: TRBV4-2
J: TRBJ2-3
D: -
size: -
CDR3: CASSQAGGTQYF
DNA: TGTGCCAGCAGCCAAGCCGGGGGTACGCAGTATTTT

V: TRBV7-2
J: TRBJ1-2
D: -
size: -
CDR3: CASSPLTVNYGYTF
DNA: TGTGCCAGCAGCCCCCTAACGGTTAACTATGGCTACACCTTC

V: TRBV27
J: TRBJ2-1
D: -
size: -
CDR3: CASSAGGAHNEQFF
DNA: TGTGCCAGCAGTGCAGGCGGGGCCCACAATGAGCAGTTCTTC

V: TRBV5-1
J: TRBJ2-1
D: TRBD2
size: -
CDR3: CASSLGGLAGDVEQFF
DNA: TGCGCCAGCAGCTTGGGTGGACTAGCGGGAGACGTTGAGCAGTTCTTC

V: TRBV11-2
J: TRBJ2-5
D: -
size: -
CDR3: CASSLSDYQETQYF
DNA: TGTGCCAGCAGCCTATCTGACTACCAAGAGACCCAGTACTTC

V: TRBV7-8
J: TRBJ2-7
D: TRBD2
size: -
CDR3: CASSFDSSAGVYEQYF
DNA: TGTGCCAGCAGCTTCGACTCTAGCGCGGGAGTATACGAGCAGTACTTC

V: TRBV15
J: TRBJ2-7
D: -
size: -
CDR3: CATSRTGLDYEQYF
DNA: TGTGCCACCAGCAGAACAGGGCTCGACTACGAGCAGTACTTC

V: TRBV30
J: TRBJ2-4
D: -
size: -
CDR3: CAWADRNIQYF
DNA: TGTGCCTGGGCCGACCGTAACATTCAGTACTTC

V: TRBV27
J: TRBJ2-5
D: -
size: -
CDR3: CASRALSLGQETQYF
DNA: TGTGCCAGCAGGGCCCTTAGTTTAGGTCAAGAGACCCAGTACTTC

V: TRBV2
J: TRBJ1-2
D: -
size: -
CDR3: CASSEVGSVGYTF
DNA: TGTGCCAGCAGTGAGGTGGGGTCCGTTGGCTACACCTTC

V: TRBV4-2
J: TRBJ2-1
D: -
size: once
CDR3: CASSQDVSSYNEQFF
DNA: TGTGCCAGCAGCCAAGACGTGAGCTCCTACAATGAGCAGTTCTTC

V: TRBV2
J: TRBJ2-7
D: -
size: -
CDR3: CASSQNPPGADEQYF
DNA: TGTGCCAGCAGCCAAAACCCGCCGGGGGCTGACGAGCAGTACTTC

V: TRBV5-8
J: TRBJ2-7
D: TRBD1
size: -
CDR3: CASSSDRAGEQYF
DNA: TGTGCCAGCAGCTCCGACAGGGCAGGCGAGCAGTACTTC

V: TRBV27
J: TRBJ2-4
D: -
size: once
CDR3: CASSWRAGSGKNIQYF
DNA: TGTGCCAGCAGTTGGCGGGCAGGGTCGGGCAAAAACATTCAGTACTTC

V: TRBV7-2
J: TRBJ1-1
D: -
size: few
CDR3: CASSLVGNTEAFF
DNA: TGTGCCAGCAGCTTAGTCGGGAACACTGAAGCTTTCTTT

V: TRBV6-5
J: TRBJ1-3
D: -
size: -
CDR3: CASRWDAYSGNTIYF
DNA: TGTGCCAGCAGGTGGGACGCTTACTCTGGAAACACCATATATTTT

V: TRBV2
J: TRBJ1-1
D: TRBD1
size: -
CDR3: CASRGSRGRRGEAFF
DNA: TGTGCCAGCAGAGGTTCCAGGGGGCGACGGGGTGAAGCTTTCTTT

V: TRBV7-2
J: TRBJ1-3
D: -
size: -
CDR3: CASSPTPGNTIYF
DNA: TGTGCCAGCAGCCCCACCCCAGGAAACACCATATATTTT

V: TRBV27
J: TRBJ2-3
D: -
size: -
CDR3: CASSHTTGTDTQYF
DNA: TGTGCCAGCAGCCATACCACTGGGACAGATACGCAGTATTTT

V: TRBV19
J: TRBJ1-5
D: -
size: -
CDR3: CASSYREGNQPQHF
DNA: TGTGCCAGTTCCTACCGGGAAGGCAATCAGCCCCAGCATTTT

V: TRBV28
J: TRBJ2-5
D: -
size: -
CDR3: CASMDQGREETQYF
DNA: TGTGCCAGCATGGATCAGGGAAGAGAAGAGACCCAGTACTTC

V: TRBV7-9
J: TRBJ2-1
D: -
size: -
CDR3: CASMAYNEQFF
DNA: TGTGCCAGCATGGCGTACAATGAGCAGTTCTTC

V: TRBV9
J: TRBJ2-3
D: TRBD1
size: -
CDR3: CASSVTQGGNTDTQYF
DNA: TGTGCCAGCAGCGTAACACAGGGGGGAAACACAGATACGCAGTATTTT